The TCR beta chain under discussion was sequenced for a study of OX40 agonist ivuxolimab in advanced cancers. At the level of the study: Patients with prior anti-PD-1, anti-PD-L1 or anti-CTLA-4 therapy were eligible; 40% had some.

This clone was detected once. No antigen is known for it. Overall study findings and caveats: At 0.1 to 3.0 mg/kg and by week 6, CD4+ and CD8+ T cells in the blood had expanded clonally. Compared with CD4+, CD8+ T cells on average had more expanded clones. Antigen specificity of clonally expanded peripheral T cells was not established.

Trimming at V came to 7 bases and at J to 2 bases, leaving 8 bases not matched to a gene. This CDR3 has 14 amino acids. From germline, CDR1 is SGDLS and CDR2 YYNGEE. Here immunoSEQ multiplex PCR was the method, and the copy in TCRdb shows in-frame clones only, minus some. Here the sample spans tens of thousands of clones, roughly 90% being singletons. The J gene is TRBJ2-5, the V gene TRBV9, with TRBD2 matching over 7 bases. The clonotype originates from an adult with an advanced solid tumor such as melanoma, head and neck, liver or kidney cancer. The material was CD4+ or CD8+ T cells sorted from blood, obtained in a trial of the OX40 agonist ivuxolimab. CDR3 sequence reads: CASSPAGIQETQYF. In nucleotides, the CDR3 is TGTGCCAGCTCACCAGCGGGGATTCAAGAGACCCAGTACTTC. The full variable domain, in which reference TRBV9 and TRBJ2-5 provide the parts outside the CDR3, is DSGVTQTPKHLITATGQRVTLRCSPRSGDLSVYWYQQSLDQGLQFLIQYYNGEERAKGNILERFSAQQFPDLHSELNLSSLELGDSALYFCASSPAGIQETQYFGPGTRLLVL.